This TCR beta chain was sequenced in a study of blood T cell repertoires in COVID-19. Study-wide context: From the United States, Italy and Spain came samples of acute and convalescent COVID-19. Sample material is recorded as cDNA or gDNA derived from T cells, B-cell-depleted T cells, or PBMCs.

V lost 6 bases and J lost 0; bases outside the gene matches: 7. This CDR3 contains 16 residues. Germline V gives CDR1 LGHDT, CDR2 YNNKEL (reference sequence). Authors' analysis steps: Amplifying reference gene primers gave estimates of nucleated cell counts. Clones were read by immunoSEQ multiplex PCR, and TCRdb kept only the in-frame ones, dropping some. V and J calls and clone size are as listed in that table; D and trimming were resolved from the DNA. In the table there are 30,000 to 40,000 clones, roughly 80% of which are singletons. This clone was seen only a few times. Sequenced input: peripheral blood. The V call is TRBV3-1 (or the pseudogene TRBV3-2), the J call TRBJ2-2; 7 bases agree with TRBD2. The receptor comes from a man aged 45 to 65 with active COVID-19. The DNA of the CDR3 is TGTGCCAGCAGACCACCGGGACTAACGAACACCGGGGAGCTGTTTTTT. It is translated as CASRPPGLTNTGELFF.